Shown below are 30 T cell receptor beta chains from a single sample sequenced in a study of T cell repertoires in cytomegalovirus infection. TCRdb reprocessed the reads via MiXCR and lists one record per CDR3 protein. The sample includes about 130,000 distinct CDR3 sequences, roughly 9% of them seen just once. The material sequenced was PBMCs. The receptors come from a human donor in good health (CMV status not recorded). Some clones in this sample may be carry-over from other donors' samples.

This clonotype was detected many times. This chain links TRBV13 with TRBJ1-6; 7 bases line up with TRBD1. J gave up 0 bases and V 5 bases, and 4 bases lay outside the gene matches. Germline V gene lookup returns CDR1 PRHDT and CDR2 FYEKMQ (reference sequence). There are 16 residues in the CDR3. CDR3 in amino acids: CASSPTGSSYNSPLHF. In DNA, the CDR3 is TGTGCCAGCAGCCCGACAGGGAGCTCCTATAATTCACCCCTCCACTTT.

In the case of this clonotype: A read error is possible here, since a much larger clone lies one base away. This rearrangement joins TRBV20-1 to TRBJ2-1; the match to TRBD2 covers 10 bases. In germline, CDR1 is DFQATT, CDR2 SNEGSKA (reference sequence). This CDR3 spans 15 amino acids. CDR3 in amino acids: CSAGAGGYSYNEQLF. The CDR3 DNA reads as TGCAGTGCTGGAGCGGGGGGGTACTCCTACAATGAGCAGTTATTC.

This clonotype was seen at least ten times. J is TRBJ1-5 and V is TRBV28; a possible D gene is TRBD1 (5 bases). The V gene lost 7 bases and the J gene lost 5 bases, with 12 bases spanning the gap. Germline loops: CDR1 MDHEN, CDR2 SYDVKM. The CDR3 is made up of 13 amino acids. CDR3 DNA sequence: TGTGCCAGCAACCTATGGGGGGATCAGCCCCAGCATTTT. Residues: CASNLWGDQPQHF.

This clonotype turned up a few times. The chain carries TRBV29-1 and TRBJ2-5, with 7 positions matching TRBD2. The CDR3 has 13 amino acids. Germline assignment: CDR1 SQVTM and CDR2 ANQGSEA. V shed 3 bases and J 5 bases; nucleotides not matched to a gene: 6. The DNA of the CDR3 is TGCAGCGTTGAGGCCGGGAGGAGGGAGACCCAGTACTTC. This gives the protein CSVEAGRRETQYF.

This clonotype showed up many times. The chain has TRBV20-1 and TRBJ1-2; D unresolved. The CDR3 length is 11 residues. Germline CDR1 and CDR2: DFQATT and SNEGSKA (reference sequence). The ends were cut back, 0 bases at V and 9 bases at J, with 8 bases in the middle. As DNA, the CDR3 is TGCAGTGCTAGAGATATGCCCCGCTACACCTTC. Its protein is CSARDMPRYTF.

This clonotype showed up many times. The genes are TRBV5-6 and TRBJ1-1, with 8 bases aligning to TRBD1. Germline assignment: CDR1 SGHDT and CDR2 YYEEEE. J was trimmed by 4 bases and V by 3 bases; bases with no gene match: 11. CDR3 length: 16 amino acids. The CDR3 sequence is CASSWADQGAITEAFF. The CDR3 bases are TGTGCCAGCAGCTGGGCCGATCAGGGGGCGATCACTGAAGCTTTCTTT.

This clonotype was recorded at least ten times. The CDR3 sequence is CASSANTGSHEQYF. Here the CDR3 DNA reads TGTGCCAGCAGCGCTAATACAGGGAGCCACGAGCAGTACTTC. The V call is TRBV5-6, the J call TRBJ2-7, with D possibly being TRBD1 (6 bases). There are 14 residues in the CDR3. The V gene lost 4 bases and the J gene lost 5 bases, with 16 bases spanning the gap. Germline V lookup: CDR1 SGHDT, CDR2 YYEEEE.

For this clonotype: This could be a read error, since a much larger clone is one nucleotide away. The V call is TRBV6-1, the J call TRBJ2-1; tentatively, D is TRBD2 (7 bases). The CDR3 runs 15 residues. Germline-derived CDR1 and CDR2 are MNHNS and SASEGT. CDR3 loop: CASNRRGGTYNEPFF. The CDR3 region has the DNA TGTGCCAGCAACCGTAGGGGGGGGACCTACAATGAGCCGTTCTTC.

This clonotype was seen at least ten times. CDR3 nucleotides: TGTGCCAGCAGTTTAGGCCGGACAAAACCCGAAGCTTTCTTT. Translating gives CASSLGRTKPEAFF. The chain is built from TRBV27 and TRBJ1-1; D might be TRBD1 (5 bases). This CDR3 is 14 amino acids long. Germline values: CDR1 MNHEY, CDR2 SMNVEV (reference sequence). The germline V and J ends were trimmed by 2 bases and 8 bases, with 15 bases remaining between them.

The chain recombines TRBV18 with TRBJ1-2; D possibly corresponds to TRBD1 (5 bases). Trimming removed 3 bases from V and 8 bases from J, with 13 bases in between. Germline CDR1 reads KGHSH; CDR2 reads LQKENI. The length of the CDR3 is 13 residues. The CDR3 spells CASSPSQGEGYTF. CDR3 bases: TGTGCCAGCTCACCGAGCCAGGGCGAAGGCTACACCTTC.

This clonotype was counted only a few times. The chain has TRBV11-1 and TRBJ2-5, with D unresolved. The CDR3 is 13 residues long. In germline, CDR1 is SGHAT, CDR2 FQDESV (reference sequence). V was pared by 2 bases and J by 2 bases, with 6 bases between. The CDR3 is CASSLPLQETQYF. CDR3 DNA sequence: TGTGCCAGCAGCTTACCCTTGCAAGAGACCCAGTACTTC.

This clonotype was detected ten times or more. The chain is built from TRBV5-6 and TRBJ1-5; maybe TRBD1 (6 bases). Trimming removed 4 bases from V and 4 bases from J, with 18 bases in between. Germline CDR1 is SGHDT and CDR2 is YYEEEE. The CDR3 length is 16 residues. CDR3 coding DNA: TGTGCCAGCAGCCAACAGGGTCTCGCTCGGAATCAGCCCCAGCATTTT. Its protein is CASSQQGLARNQPQHF.

In DNA form, the CDR3 reads TGTGCCAGCAGTTTATCGGAGACCTACGAGCAGTACTTC. It encodes CASSLSETYEQYF. The chain couples TRBV28 to TRBJ2-7; no clear D. This CDR3 has 13 amino acids. Germline V gene lookup returns CDR1 MDHEN and CDR2 SYDVKM. The germline V and J ends were trimmed by 1 base and 2 bases, with 6 bases remaining between them.

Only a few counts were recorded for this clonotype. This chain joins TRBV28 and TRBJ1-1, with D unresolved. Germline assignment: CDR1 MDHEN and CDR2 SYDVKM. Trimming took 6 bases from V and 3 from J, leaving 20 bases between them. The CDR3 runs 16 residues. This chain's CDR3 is CASSPRGSGRYTEAFF. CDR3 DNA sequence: TGTGCCAGCAGCCCTCGCGGGTCAGGCCGGTACACTGAAGCTTTCTTT.

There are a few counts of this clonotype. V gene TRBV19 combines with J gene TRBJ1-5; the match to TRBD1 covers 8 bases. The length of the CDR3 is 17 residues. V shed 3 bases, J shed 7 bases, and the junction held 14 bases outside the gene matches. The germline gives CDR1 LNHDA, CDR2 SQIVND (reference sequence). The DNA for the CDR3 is TGTGCCAGTAGTATGAAGGGCCCCGGACAGGGCCGGCAGCCCCAGCATTTT. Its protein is CASSMKGPGQGRQPQHF.

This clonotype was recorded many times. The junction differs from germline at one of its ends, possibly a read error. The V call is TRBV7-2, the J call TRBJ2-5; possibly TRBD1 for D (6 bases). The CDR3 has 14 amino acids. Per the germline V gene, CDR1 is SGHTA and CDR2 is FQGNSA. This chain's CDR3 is CASRLGGGQETQYF. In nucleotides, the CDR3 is TGTGCCAGCAGATTAGGGGGTGGGCAAGAGACCCAGTACTTC.

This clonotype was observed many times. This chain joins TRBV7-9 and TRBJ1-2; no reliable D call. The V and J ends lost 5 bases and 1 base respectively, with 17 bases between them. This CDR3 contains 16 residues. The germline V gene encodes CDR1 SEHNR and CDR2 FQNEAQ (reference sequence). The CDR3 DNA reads TGTGCCAGCAGCCCCTGGGCCTCAGGATTTAACTATGGCTACACCTTC. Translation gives CASSPWASGFNYGYTF.

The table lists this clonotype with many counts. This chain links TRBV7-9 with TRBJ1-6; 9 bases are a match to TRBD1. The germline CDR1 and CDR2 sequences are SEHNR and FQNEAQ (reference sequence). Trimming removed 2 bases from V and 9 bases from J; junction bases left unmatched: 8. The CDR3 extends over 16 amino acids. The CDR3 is CASSLHDRGASSPLHF. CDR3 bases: TGTGCCAGCAGCTTACATGACAGGGGGGCGAGTTCACCCCTCCACTTT.

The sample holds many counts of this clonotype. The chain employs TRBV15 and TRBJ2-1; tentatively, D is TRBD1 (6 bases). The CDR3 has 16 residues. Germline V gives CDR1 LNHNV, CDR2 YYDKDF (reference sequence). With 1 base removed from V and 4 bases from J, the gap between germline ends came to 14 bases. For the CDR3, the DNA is TGTGCCACCAGCAGAGGGTCAAGGGGGAAGTACAATGAGCAGTTCTTC. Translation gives CATSRGSRGKYNEQFF.

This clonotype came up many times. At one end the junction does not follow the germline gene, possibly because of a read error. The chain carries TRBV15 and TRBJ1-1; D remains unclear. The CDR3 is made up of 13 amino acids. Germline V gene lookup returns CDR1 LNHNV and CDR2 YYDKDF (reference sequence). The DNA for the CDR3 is TGTGCCACCAGCAGAGTGGGGTACACTAAAGCTTTCTTT. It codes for CATSRVGYTKAFF.

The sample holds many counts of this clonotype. The CDR3 DNA is TGTGCCAGCAGCTTACGCCAGGGGGCGTACGAGCAGTACTTC. It is translated as CASSLRQGAYEQYF. The chain recombines TRBV12-3 or TRBV12-4 with TRBJ2-7; 8 nucleotides match TRBD1. The CDR3 length is 14 residues. V trimming: 6 bases; J trimming: 4 bases; junction bases outside the gene matches: 8.

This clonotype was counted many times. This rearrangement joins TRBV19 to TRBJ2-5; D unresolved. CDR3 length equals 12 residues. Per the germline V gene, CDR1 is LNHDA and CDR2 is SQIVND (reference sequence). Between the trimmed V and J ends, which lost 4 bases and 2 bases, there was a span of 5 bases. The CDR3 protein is CASSRLQETQYF. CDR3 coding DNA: TGTGCCAGTAGTAGACTTCAAGAGACCCAGTACTTC. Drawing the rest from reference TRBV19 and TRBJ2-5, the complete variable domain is DGGITQSPKYLFRKEGQNVTLSCEQNLNHDAMYWYRQDPGQGLRLIYYSQIVNDFQKGDIAEGYSVSREKKESFPLTVTSAQKNPTAFYLCASSRLQETQYFGPGTRLLVL.

The DNA for the CDR3 is TGTGCCAGCAGCTTAATTGGGGGGGATAAAGAGACCCAGTACTTC. Its translation: CASSLIGGDKETQYF. The rearrangement links TRBV7-3 to TRBJ2-5; 7 bases are a match to TRBD2. Germline assignment: CDR1 SGHTA and CDR2 FQGTGA. This CDR3 region has 15 residues. With V trimmed by 1 base and J by 3 bases, 5 bases remained unmatched. The full variable domain, with the rest looked up from reference TRBV7-3 and TRBJ2-5, is GAGVSQTPSNKVTEKGKYVELRCDPISGHTALYWYRQSLGQGPEFLIYFQGTGAADDSGLPNDRFFAVRPEGSVSTLKIQRTERGDSAVYLCASSLIGGDKETQYFGPGTRLLVL.

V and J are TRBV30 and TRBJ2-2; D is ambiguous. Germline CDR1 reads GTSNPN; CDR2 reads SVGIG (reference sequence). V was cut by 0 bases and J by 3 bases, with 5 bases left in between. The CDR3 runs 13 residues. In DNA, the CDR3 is TGTGCCTGGAGTGTTTGGGACACCGGGGAGCTGTTTTTT. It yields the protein CAWSVWDTGELFF.

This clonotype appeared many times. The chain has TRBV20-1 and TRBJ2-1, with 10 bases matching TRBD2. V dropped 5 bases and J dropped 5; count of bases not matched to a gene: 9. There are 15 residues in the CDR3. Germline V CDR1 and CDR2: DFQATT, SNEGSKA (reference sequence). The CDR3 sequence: CSARRASGGHNEQFF. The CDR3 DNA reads TGCAGTGCTCGAAGGGCTAGCGGGGGACACAATGAGCAGTTCTTC.

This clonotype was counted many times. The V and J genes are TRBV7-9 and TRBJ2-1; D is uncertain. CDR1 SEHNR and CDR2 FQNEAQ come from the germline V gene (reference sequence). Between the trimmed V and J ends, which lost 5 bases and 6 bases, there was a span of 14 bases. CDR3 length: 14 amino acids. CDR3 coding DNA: TGTGCCAGCAGCCCTCGGTCTACTACCAATGAGCAGTTCTTC. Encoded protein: CASSPRSTTNEQFF.

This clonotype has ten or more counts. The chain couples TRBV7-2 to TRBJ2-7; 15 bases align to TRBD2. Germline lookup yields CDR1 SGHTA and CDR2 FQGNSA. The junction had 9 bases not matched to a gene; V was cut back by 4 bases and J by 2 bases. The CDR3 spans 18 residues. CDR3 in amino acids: CASSSGLAGGAHPYEQYF. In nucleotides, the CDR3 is TGTGCCAGCAGCTCGGGACTAGCGGGGGGCGCTCATCCCTACGAGCAGTACTTC.

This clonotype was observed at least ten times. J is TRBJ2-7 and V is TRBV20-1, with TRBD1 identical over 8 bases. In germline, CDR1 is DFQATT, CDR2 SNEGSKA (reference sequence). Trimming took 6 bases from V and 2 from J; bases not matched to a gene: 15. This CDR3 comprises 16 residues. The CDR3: CSAPDRVGSGTYEQYF. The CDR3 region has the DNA TGCAGTGCGCCGGACAGGGTGGGATCGGGGACCTACGAGCAGTACTTC.

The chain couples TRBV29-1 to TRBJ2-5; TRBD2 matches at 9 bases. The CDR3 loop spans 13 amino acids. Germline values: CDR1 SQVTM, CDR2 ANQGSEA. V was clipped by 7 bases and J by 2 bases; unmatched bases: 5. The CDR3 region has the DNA TGCAGCGCTAAGACTAGCGGACAAGAGACCCAGTACTTC. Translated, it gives CSAKTSGQETQYF.

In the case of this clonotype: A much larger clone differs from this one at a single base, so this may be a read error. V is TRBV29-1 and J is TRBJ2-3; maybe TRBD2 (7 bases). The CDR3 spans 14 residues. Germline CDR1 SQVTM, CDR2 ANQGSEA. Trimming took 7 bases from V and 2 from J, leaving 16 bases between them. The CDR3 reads CSARGRGTTDTQYF. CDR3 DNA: TGCAGCGCTCGTGGGAGGGGGACCACAGATACGCAGTATTTT.